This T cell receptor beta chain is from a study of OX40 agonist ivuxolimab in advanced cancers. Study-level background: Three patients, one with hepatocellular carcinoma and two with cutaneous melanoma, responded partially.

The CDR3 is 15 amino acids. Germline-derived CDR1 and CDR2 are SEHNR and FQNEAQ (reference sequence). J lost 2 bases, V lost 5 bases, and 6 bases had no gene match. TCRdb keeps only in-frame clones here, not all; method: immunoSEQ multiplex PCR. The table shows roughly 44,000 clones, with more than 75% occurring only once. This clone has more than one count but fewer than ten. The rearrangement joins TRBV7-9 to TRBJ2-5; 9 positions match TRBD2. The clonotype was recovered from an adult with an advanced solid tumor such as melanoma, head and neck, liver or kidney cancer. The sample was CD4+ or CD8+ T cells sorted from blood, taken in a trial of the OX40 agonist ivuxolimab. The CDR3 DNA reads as TGTGCCAGCAGCCTGACTAGCGGAGTTCAAGAGACCCAGTACTTC. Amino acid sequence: CASSLTSGVQETQYF.